This T cell receptor beta chain stems from a study of regulatory T cells in long-lasting Graves disease. Study at large: To qualify as persistent, Graves' disease required over 5 years of antithyroid drugs with positive TSH receptor antibodies. Study-level findings and limits: More public clonotypes were shared by persistent patients (2,741) than by new patients (approximately 1,000). Possibly, too few samples lowered accuracy. Patients whose Graves' disease persisted exhibited lower TCR diversity than those newly diagnosed.

Time point indicated: persistent/refractory GD, antithyroid drugs over 5 years with positive TRAb. Isolated PBMC RNA provided the starting material for the TCR library. The germline V gene encodes CDR1 SGHAT and CDR2 FQNNGV. The CDR3 consists of 16 residues. V was trimmed by 1 base and J by 2 bases, leaving 15 bases between them. A note on this clonotype: Its antigen is as yet unknown.

CDR3 regions were amplified by Arm-PCR using iRepertoire HTBI primers to build TCR beta libraries. TCRdb reprocessed the multiplex PCR reads with MiXCR, giving one entry per CDR3 protein. The sample lists hundreds of thousands of distinct CDR3 sequences, 20% to 25% occurring once. The source of this sequence is a female donor with Graves disease. Sample: peripheral blood mononuclear cells (PBMCs), taken when the disease was refractory, from a patient treated with antithyroid drugs. This chain connects TRBV11-2 to TRBJ2-7; D is unclear. The CDR3 region has the DNA TGTGCCAGCAGCTTAGGAGAGTACCCGAACCCCTACGAGCAGTACTTC. It yields the protein CASSLGEYPNPYEQYF. Filled out from reference TRBV11-2 and TRBJ2-7, the complete variable domain reads EAGVAQSPRYKIIEKRQSVAFWCNPISGHATLYWYQQILGQGPKLLIQFQNNGVVDDSQLPKDRFSAERLKGVDSTLKIQPAKLEDSAVYLCASSLGEYPNPYEQYFGPGTRLTVT.